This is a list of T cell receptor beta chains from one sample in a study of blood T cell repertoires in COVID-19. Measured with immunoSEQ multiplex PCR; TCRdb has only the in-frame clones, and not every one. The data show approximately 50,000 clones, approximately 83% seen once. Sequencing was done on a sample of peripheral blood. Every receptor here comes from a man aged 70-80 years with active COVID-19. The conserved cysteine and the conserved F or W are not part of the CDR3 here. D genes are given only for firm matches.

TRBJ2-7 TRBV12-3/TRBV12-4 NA ASSFTGTYEQY
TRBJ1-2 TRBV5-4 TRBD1 ASSLDREAYGYT
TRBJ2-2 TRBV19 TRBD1 ASRTDRDTGELF
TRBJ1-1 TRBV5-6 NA ASSTTGLNTEAF
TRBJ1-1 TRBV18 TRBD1 ASSLAGTDTEAF
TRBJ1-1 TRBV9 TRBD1 ASSVTGNLMNAEAF
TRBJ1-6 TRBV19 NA ASSPDPTGRSPLH
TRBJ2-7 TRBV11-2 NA ASSLDRDISKEQY
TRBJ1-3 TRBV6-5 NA ASSKTGLSGNTIY
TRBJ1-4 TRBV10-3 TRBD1 AISADRGPEKLF
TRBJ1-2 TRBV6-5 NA ASSRQGSDGYT
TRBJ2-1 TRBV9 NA ASSVGSNEQF
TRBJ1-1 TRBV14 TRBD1 ASSPYYGTGAITEAF
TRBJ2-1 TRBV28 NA ASMGLVEQF
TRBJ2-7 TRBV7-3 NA ASSLYSQTGQQY